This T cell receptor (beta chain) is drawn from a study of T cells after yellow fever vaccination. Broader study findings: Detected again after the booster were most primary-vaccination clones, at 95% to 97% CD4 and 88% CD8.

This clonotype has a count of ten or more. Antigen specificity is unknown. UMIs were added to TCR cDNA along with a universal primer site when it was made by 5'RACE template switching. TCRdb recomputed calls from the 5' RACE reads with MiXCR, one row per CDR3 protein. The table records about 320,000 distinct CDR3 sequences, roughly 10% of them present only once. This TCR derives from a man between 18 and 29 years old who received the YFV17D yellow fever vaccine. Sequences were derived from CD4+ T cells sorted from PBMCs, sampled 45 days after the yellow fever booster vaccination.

Here the CDR3 DNA reads TGTGCCAGCAGTTACCAGGACCGGGACACCGGGGAGCTGTTTTTT. Its translation: CASSYQDRDTGELFF. The chain recombines TRBV6-5 with TRBJ2-2; D ambiguous. V dropped 2 bases and J dropped 3 bases, with 10 bases sitting between them. The germline V gene encodes CDR1 MNHEY and CDR2 SVGAGI. The length of the CDR3 is 15 residues.